The 13 T cell receptor beta chains in this list originate from one sample, sequenced in a study of human T cells and chemical hapten exposure. Stated time point: pre-sensitization, week 0. Treatment meaning: therapeutic diphenylcyclopropenone sensitization with weekly scalp DPC. TCRdb fed the RACE reads into MiXCR, producing one record per CDR3 protein. The sample has approximately 80,000 distinct CDR3 sequences; about 14% are singletons. Sequenced here: whole blood, sampled in connection with sensitization to the hapten diphenylcyclopropenone (DPC). The receptors were gathered from a woman aged 45-59 years with alopecia areata. Some clones in this sample may be carry-over from other donors' samples.

The chain is built from TRBV11-2 and TRBJ2-5; TRBD2 agrees at 11 bases. The junction had 19 bases not matched to a gene; V was cut back by 5 bases and J by 5 bases. Germline V lookup: CDR1 SGHAT, CDR2 FQNNGV. CDR3 size: 19 residues. CDR3 in amino acids: CASSPGHRRSSGRAETQYF. The CDR3 DNA sequence: TGTGCCAGCAGCCCAGGCCATCGTCGGAGTAGCGGGAGGGCCGAGACCCAGTACTTC.

CDR3 in amino acids: CASSLGLSNTGELFF. CDR3 DNA: TGCGCCAGCAGCTTGGGACTGTCGAACACCGGGGAGCTGTTTTTT. The chain has TRBV5-1 and TRBJ2-2; unclear D gene. The V end lost 0 bases, the J end lost 0 bases, and 6 bases lay between the germline ends. Germline V gene lookup returns CDR1 SGHRS and CDR2 YFSETQ. This CDR3 is built from 15 residues. Drawing the rest from reference TRBV5-1 and TRBJ2-2, the complete variable domain is KAGVTQTPRYLIKTRGQQVTLSCSPISGHRSVSWYQQTPGQGLQFLFEYFSETQRNKGNFPGRFSGRQFSNSRSEMNVSTLELGDSALYLCASSLGLSNTGELFFGEGSRLTVL.

This clonotype was counted between two and nine times. The chain's CDR3 is CASSLEEGPMQTQYF. The CDR3 nucleotides are TGTGCCAGCAGCTTAGAAGAGGGGCCCATGCAGACCCAGTACTTC. J is TRBJ2-5 and V is TRBV11-2; perhaps D is TRBD1 or TRBD2 (5 bases each). V lost 0 bases and J lost 6, with 14 bases in between. The V gene's germline CDR1 is SGHAT and CDR2 FQNNGV. The CDR3 is 15 residues long.

The J gene is TRBJ2-5, the V gene TRBV2; 10 positions agree with TRBD1. The J segment lost 1 base and the V segment lost 0 bases, leaving 8 bases of the junction unmatched. Germline V lookup: CDR1 SNHLY, CDR2 FYNNEI. The CDR3 is 18 residues long. The CDR3 spells CASSEALGTGVVQETQYF. The CDR3 DNA sequence: TGTGCCAGCAGTGAAGCGCTTGGGACAGGGGTAGTCCAAGAGACCCAGTACTTC.

This clonotype was recorded many times. This chain uses TRBV11-2 with TRBJ1-3; weak D call: TRBD1 (5 bases). CDR1 SGHAT and CDR2 FQNNGV come from the germline V gene. The CDR3 has 15 residues. V was cut by 5 bases and J by 0 bases, with 11 bases left in between. The CDR3 protein is CASSPGRFSGNTIYF. The CDR3 nucleotides are TGTGCCAGCAGCCCGGGGCGGTTCTCTGGAAACACCATATATTTT.

This clonotype has ten or more counts. The DNA of the CDR3 is TGTGCCAGCAGCCAAGGGACTGGGGACAGATACCAAGAGACCCAGTACTTC. It is translated as CASSQGTGDRYQETQYF. The V and J genes are TRBV14 and TRBJ2-5; 7 nucleotides match TRBD1. The CDR3 extends over 17 amino acids. The V gene end was trimmed by 1 base and the J gene end by 0 bases; junction bases not matched to a gene: 8. Germline V gene sequence: CDR1 SGHDN, CDR2 FVKESK.

This clonotype was counted only a few times. The V call is TRBV20-1, the J call TRBJ2-3; D assignment may be TRBD1 or TRBD2 (5 bases each). Deletions cut 7 bases from V and 4 bases from J, with 21 bases between. The CDR3 is made up of 15 amino acids. Germline V CDR1 and CDR2: DFQATT, SNEGSKA (reference sequence). The CDR3 spells CSVEGDAVGPDTQYF. For the CDR3, the DNA is TGCAGTGTTGAAGGGGACGCCGTGGGGCCAGATACGCAGTATTTT.

The rearrangement links TRBV28 to TRBJ1-1; D call uncertain. The length of the CDR3 is 14 residues. Germline V lookup: CDR1 MDHEN, CDR2 SYDVKM. The germline V and J ends were trimmed by 3 bases and 0 bases, with 8 bases remaining between them. The CDR3 DNA reads as TGTGCCAGCAGTTTGGAAAGGATGAACACTGAAGCTTTCTTT. It translates to CASSLERMNTEAFF.

This clonotype appeared many times. This chain joins TRBV11-2 and TRBJ1-1; no firm D call. The ends were cut back, 1 base at V and 5 bases at J, with 5 bases in the middle. Looked up from germline, CDR1 is SGHAT and CDR2 is FQNNGV. There are 12 residues in the CDR3. The CDR3 nucleotides are TGTGCCAGCAGCTTAGCGCGAACTGAAGCTTTCTTT. It codes for CASSLARTEAFF.

This clonotype was seen just once. Relative to the germline gene, one junction end is altered; a read error may explain this. This chain connects TRBV5-4 to TRBJ1-1; 11 positions match TRBD1. CDR3 length: 14 amino acids. CDR1 SGHNT and CDR2 YYREEE come from the germline V gene (reference sequence). The CDR3 is CVSMRDRGKTEAFF. DNA for the CDR3: TGTGTCAGCATGAGGGACAGGGGGAAGACTGAAGCTTTCTTT.

This clonotype counts as medium-sized (0.01 to 0.1%). This chain uses TRBV4-2 with TRBJ2-3; D possibly uses TRBD1 or TRBD2 (5 bases each). CDR3 length: 15 residues. CDR1 is LGHNA and CDR2 is YNFKEQ in the germline V gene. V lost 0 bases to trimming and J lost 1 base, with 8 bases between them. CDR3 loop: CASSQEGTGTDTQYF. CDR3 in DNA: TGTGCCAGCAGCCAAGAGGGGACGGGCACAGATACGCAGTATTTT.

J is TRBJ2-1 and V is TRBV20-1, with 7 nucleotides matching TRBD2. CDR1 is DFQATT and CDR2 is SNEGSKA in the germline V gene (reference sequence). With V trimmed by 3 bases and J by 2 bases, 13 bases remained unmatched. CDR3 length equals 17 residues. For the CDR3, the DNA is TGCAGTGCTAGCAACTTCCGCAGCGGGATCACCTACAATGAGCAGTTCTTC. Residues: CSASNFRSGITYNEQFF.

The chain links TRBV20-1 to TRBJ2-5, with 11 bases that match TRBD2. Germline trimming cut 0 bases from V and 2 bases from J; bases unmatched to any gene: 5. The V gene's germline CDR1 is DFQATT and CDR2 SNEGSKA (reference sequence). This CDR3 has 16 residues. The CDR3 DNA is TGCAGTGCTAGAGATGGTTCTAGCGGGAGGCAAGAGACCCAGTACTTC. Residues: CSARDGSSGRQETQYF.